A selection of T cell receptor beta chains follows, all from one sample in a study of shared clonotypes between healthy human individuals. Assay used: immunoSEQ multiplex PCR; TCRdb lists only in-frame clones, some missing. The sample has around 2,000,000 clones, about 92% seen once; the top ten hold over 1.5%. The sample taken for sequencing was naive CD8+ T cells from PBMCs. These receptors all come from a man between 18 and 35 years old in good health. Some clones in this sample may be carry-over from other donors' samples. The CDR3 runs from the conserved cysteine through the conserved F or W. D genes are given only for firm matches. The size field is filled for only some rows; it gives once, few, many or a size class.

size | J | D | V | length | CDR3 | DNA
once | TRBJ2-6 | NA | TRBV7-3 | 17 | CASRTAAGPPGANVLTF | TGTGCCAGCAGGACTGCGGCGGGACCGCCTGGGGCCAACGTCCTGACTTTC
NA | TRBJ1-4 | NA | TRBV7-9 | 15 | CASSPYRGTNEKLFF | TGTGCCAGCAGCCCATACCGGGGGACTAATGAAAAACTGTTTTTT
NA | TRBJ2-7 | TRBD2 | TRBV29-1 | 13 | CSVERGGSYEQYF | TGCAGCGTTGAGCGGGGGGGGTCCTACGAGCAGTACTTC
NA | TRBJ2-7 | TRBD2 | TRBV27 | 14 | CASTRTSGSYEQYF | TGTGCCAGCACACGGACTAGCGGCTCCTACGAGCAGTACTTC
NA | TRBJ2-2 | TRBD1 | TRBV7-9 | 14 | CASRDRGLPGELFF | TGTGCCAGCCGGGACAGGGGTCTTCCCGGGGAGCTGTTTTTT
NA | TRBJ1-5 | NA | TRBV5-6 | 13 | CASSWGSSSPQHF | TGTGCCAGCAGCTGGGGAAGTAGCTCGCCCCAGCATTTT
NA | TRBJ2-3 | TRBD2 | TRBV27 | 17 | CASSYAPGLAETDTQYF | TGTGCCAGCAGTTACGCGCCTGGACTAGCGGAAACAGATACGCAGTATTTT
NA | TRBJ2-7 | TRBD2 | TRBV5-1 | 13 | CASASGRAGEQYF | TGCGCCAGTGCGAGCGGGAGGGCCGGGGAGCAGTACTTC
NA | TRBJ1-1 | NA | TRBV9 | 14 | CASSVARGNAEAFF | TGTGCCAGCAGCGTAGCTCGGGGAAACGCTGAAGCTTTCTTT
NA | TRBJ2-7 | NA | TRBV28 | 13 | CASSWASSYEQYF | TGTGCCAGCAGTTGGGCCAGCTCCTACGAGCAGTACTTC
NA | TRBJ1-5 | NA | TRBV2 | 14 | CASREDSSNQPQHF | TGTGCCAGCAGAGAGGACAGTAGCAATCAGCCCCAGCATTTT
NA | TRBJ1-1 | TRBD1 | TRBV19 | 16 | CASSGPGQGRRTEAFF | TGTGCCAGTAGTGGACCGGGACAGGGACGTAGGACTGAAGCTTTCTTT
NA | TRBJ2-7 | NA | TRBV9 | 14 | CASSVGTLSYEQYF | TGTGCCAGCAGCGTTGGGACGCTTTCCTACGAGCAGTACTTC
NA | TRBJ2-1 | NA | TRBV29-1 | 16 | CSVEDPGGGSWNEQFF | TGCAGCGTTGAAGATCCGGGTGGGGGGAGTTGGAATGAGCAGTTCTTC
NA | TRBJ1-1 | TRBD1 | TRBV9 | 16 | CASSPRARGLNTEAFF | TGTGCCAGCAGTCCCCGAGCCAGGGGGCTGAACACTGAAGCTTTCTTT
NA | TRBJ1-3 | TRBD1 | TRBV28 | 14 | CATRDSGLGNTIYF | TGTGCCACCCGGGACAGTGGACTTGGAAACACCATATATTTT
few | TRBJ1-2 | NA | TRBV5-6 | 13 | CASSPLGGNGYTF | TGTGCCAGCAGCCCCCTCGGGGGAAACGGCTACACCTTC
NA | TRBJ2-3 | TRBD2 | TRBV10-3 | 17 | CAISELVVAGGTDTQYF | TGTGCCATCAGTGAGTTGGTGGTAGCGGGAGGGACAGATACGCAGTATTTT
NA | TRBJ1-3 | NA | TRBV28 | 14 | CASSFRGSGNTIYF | TGTGCCAGCAGTTTCCGTGGTTCCGGAAACACCATATATTTT
NA | TRBJ1-2 | TRBD1 | TRBV4-2 | 18 | CASSQKQGVVAIFGGYTF | TGTGCCAGCAGCCAAAAACAGGGGGTCGTAGCCATCTTCGGCGGCTACACCTTC
NA | TRBJ2-7 | NA | TRBV11-2 | 12 | CASSSDSYEQYF | TGTGCCAGCAGTTCCGATTCCTACGAGCAGTACTTC
NA | TRBJ2-7 | TRBD1 | TRBV7-9 | 16 | CASTTSGGPSSYEQYF | TGTGCCAGCACCACCTCAGGGGGCCCGAGCTCCTACGAGCAGTACTTC
NA | TRBJ2-3 | NA | TRBV19 | 14 | CASSIDLFWDTQYF | TGTGCCAGTAGTATAGATCTATTTTGGGATACGCAGTATTTT
NA | TRBJ2-5 | TRBD1 | TRBV27 | 16 | CASSRLGQGAVETQYF | TGTGCCAGCAGTCGCCTCGGACAGGGGGCGGTGGAGACCCAGTACTTC
NA | TRBJ2-1 | NA | TRBV7-9 | 13 | CASSLWDGNEQFF | TGTGCCAGCAGCTTGTGGGACGGCAATGAGCAGTTCTTC
NA | TRBJ2-4 | NA | TRBV10-3 | 16 | CAISESGPEAKNIQYF | TGTGCCATCAGTGAGTCAGGGCCGGAAGCCAAAAACATTCAGTACTTC
NA | TRBJ2-7 | TRBD2 | TRBV11-2 | 15 | CASSSRPAGGVEQYF | TGTGCCAGCAGCTCACGGCCTGCGGGGGGGGTCGAGCAGTACTTC
NA | TRBJ2-7 | NA | TRBV13 | 14 | CASSLGQIEYEQYF | TGTGCCAGCAGCTTAGGACAGATCGAGTACGAGCAGTACTTC
NA | TRBJ2-7 | TRBD2 | TRBV4-1 | 16 | CASSQDKGLEPYEQYF | TGCGCCAGCAGCCAAGACAAGGGACTAGAGCCATACGAGCAGTACTTC
NA | TRBJ1-2 | TRBD1 | TRBV5-1 | 14 | CASSERTGNYGYTF | TGCGCCAGCAGCGAGAGGACAGGGAACTATGGCTACACCTTC
NA | TRBJ1-1 | NA | TRBV7-3 | 20 | CASSLSFSGARPAGYTEAFF | TGTGCCAGCAGCCTATCCTTTTCGGGCGCGCGGCCCGCGGGATACACTGAAGCTTTCTTT
NA | TRBJ2-5 | TRBD1 | TRBV7-8 | 17 | CASSGVVGQVLGETQYF | TGTGCCAGCAGTGGGGTTGTTGGACAGGTCCTTGGGGAGACCCAGTACTTC
NA | TRBJ1-2 | TRBD1 | TRBV7-8 | 15 | CASSLYRDRDYGYTF | TGTGCCAGCAGCTTATACCGGGACAGGGATTATGGCTACACCTTC
NA | TRBJ2-1 | NA | TRBV27 | 14 | CASSPIPGHNEQFF | TGTGCCAGCAGTCCTATACCGGGGCACAATGAGCAGTTCTTC
NA | TRBJ2-2 | NA | TRBV19 | 13 | CASSIDRVGELFF | TGTGCCAGTAGTATAGATCGGGTCGGGGAGCTGTTTTTT
once | TRBJ2-7 | TRBD1 | TRBV5-1 | 15 | CASSLGQGPGYEQYF | TGCGCCAGCAGCTTAGGACAGGGACCGGGATACGAGCAGTACTTC
NA | TRBJ2-2 | NA | TRBV27 | 14 | CASSLRGYTGELFF | TGTGCCAGCAGTTTGCGGGGATACACCGGGGAGCTGTTTTTT
NA | TRBJ1-1 | NA | TRBV9 | 15 | CASSVVPLMNTEAFF | TGTGCCAGCAGCGTAGTCCCACTAATGAACACTGAAGCTTTCTTT